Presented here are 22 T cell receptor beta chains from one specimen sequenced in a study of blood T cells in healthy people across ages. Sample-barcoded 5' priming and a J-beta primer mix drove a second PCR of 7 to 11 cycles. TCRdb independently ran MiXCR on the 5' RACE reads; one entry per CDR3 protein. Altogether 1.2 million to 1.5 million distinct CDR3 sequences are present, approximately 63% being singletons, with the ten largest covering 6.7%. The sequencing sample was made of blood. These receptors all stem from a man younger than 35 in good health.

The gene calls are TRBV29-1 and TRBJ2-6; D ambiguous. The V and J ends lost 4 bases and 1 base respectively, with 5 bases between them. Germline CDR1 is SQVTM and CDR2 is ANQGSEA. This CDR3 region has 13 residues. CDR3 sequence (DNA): TGCAGCGTTGCTCCGTCTGGGGCCAACGTCCTGACTTTC. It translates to CSVAPSGANVLTF.

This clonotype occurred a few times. DNA for the CDR3: TGTGCCAGCAGCTTCCAAGCGGGGGAAGGCTACTATGGCTACACCTTC. Protein sequence: CASSFQAGEGYYGYTF. The genes are TRBV7-9 and TRBJ1-2; D perhaps matches TRBD1 (5 bases). V was pared by 3 bases and J by 3 bases, with 17 bases between. CDR3 length: 16 residues. The germline V gene encodes CDR1 SEHNR and CDR2 FQNEAQ (reference sequence).

This chain's CDR3 is CASRTGRRVDGYTF. The DNA for the CDR3 is TGTGCCAGCAGGACAGGGAGGAGGGTAGATGGCTACACCTTC. The rearrangement joins TRBV6-5 to TRBJ1-2, with 7 bases lining up with TRBD1. The trim removed 6 bases at V and 6 bases at J, leaving 10 bases unmatched. CDR1 is MNHEY, CDR2 SVGAGI, per germline. The CDR3 consists of 14 residues.

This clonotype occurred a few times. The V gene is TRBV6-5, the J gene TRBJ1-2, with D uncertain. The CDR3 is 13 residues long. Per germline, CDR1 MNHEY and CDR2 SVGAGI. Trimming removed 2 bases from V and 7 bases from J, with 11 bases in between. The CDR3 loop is CASSYGGSGGYTF. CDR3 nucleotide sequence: TGTGCCAGCAGTTACGGTGGCAGTGGTGGCTACACCTTC.

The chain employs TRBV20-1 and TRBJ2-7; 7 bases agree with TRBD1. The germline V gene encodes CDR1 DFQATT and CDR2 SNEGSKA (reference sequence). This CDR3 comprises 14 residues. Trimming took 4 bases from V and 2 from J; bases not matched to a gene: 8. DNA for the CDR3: TGCAGTGCTATTGGACAGGAGAACCCCTACGAGCAGTACTTC. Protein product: CSAIGQENPYEQYF.

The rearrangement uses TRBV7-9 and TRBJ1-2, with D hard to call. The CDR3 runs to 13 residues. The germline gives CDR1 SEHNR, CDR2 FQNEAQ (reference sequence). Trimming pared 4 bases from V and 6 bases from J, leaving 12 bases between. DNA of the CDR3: TGTGCCAGCAGCTGGGCGGGCGGGGATGGCTACACCTTC. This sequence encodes CASSWAGGDGYTF.

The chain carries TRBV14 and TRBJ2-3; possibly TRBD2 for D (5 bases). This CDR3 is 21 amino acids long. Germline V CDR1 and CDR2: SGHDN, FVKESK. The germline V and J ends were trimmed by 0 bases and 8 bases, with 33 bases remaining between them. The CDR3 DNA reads TGTGCCAGCAGCCAAGATCCGGTCTTACCTCAAGAAACTAAAGGGAGTTTTACGCAGTATTTT. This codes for CASSQDPVLPQETKGSFTQYF.

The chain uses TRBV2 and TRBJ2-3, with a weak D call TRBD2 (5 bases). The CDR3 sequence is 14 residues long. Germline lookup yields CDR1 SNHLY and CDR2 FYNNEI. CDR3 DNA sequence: TGTGCGCGGGCCGACCCCACGAGCACAGATACGCAGTATTTT. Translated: CARADPTSTDTQYF.

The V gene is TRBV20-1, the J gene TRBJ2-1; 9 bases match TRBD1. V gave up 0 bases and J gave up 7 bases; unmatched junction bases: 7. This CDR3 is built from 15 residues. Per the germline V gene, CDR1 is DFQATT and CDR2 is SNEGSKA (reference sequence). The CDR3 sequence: CSARDPGQGGNEQFF. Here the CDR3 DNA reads TGCAGTGCTAGAGATCCGGGACAGGGTGGGAATGAGCAGTTCTTC.

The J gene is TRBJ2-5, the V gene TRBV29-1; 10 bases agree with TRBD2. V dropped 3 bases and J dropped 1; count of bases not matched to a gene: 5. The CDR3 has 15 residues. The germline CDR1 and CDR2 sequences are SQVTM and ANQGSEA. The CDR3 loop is CSVDGTSASQETQYF. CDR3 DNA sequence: TGCAGCGTTGACGGGACTAGCGCCTCCCAAGAGACCCAGTACTTC.

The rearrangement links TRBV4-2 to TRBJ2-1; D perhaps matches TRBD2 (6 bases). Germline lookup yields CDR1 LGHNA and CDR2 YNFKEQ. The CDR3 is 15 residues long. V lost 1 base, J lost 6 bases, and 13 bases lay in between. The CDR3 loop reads CASSQVRRVGNEQFF. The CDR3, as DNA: TGTGCCAGCAGCCAAGTAAGGAGGGTTGGCAATGAGCAGTTCTTC.

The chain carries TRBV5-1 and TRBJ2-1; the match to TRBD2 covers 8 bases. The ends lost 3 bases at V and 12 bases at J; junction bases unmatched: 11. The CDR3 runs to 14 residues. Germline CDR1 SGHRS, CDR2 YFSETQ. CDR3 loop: CASSSSPGLERQFF. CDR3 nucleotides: TGCGCCAGCAGCTCCTCTCCGGGACTAGAGAGGCAGTTCTTC.

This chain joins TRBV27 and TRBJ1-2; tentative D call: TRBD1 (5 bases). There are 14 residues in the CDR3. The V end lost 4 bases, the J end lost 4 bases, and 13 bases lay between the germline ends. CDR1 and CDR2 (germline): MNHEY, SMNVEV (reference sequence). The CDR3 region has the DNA TGTGCCAGCAGTTCCCGGGACCTGGCCTATGGCTACACCTTC. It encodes CASSSRDLAYGYTF.

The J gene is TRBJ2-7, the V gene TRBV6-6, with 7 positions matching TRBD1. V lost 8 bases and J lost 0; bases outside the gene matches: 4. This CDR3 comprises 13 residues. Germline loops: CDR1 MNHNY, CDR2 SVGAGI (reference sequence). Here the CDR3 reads CASRDSNSYEQYF. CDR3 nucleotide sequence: TGTGCCAGCCGGGACAGCAACTCCTACGAGCAGTACTTC.

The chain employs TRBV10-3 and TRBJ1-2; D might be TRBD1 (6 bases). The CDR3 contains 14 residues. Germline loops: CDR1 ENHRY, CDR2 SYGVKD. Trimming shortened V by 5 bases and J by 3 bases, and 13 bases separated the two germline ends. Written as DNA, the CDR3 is TGTGCCATCAGTCCTCAGGGGTTCGACTATGGCTACACCTTC. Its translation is CAISPQGFDYGYTF.

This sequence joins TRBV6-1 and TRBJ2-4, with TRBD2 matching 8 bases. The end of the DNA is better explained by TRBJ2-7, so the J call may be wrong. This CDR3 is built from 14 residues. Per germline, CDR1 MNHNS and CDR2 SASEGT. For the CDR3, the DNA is TGTGCCAGCAGTGGAGCGGGAGTCATCTACGAGCAGTACTTC. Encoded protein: CASSGAGVIYEQYF.

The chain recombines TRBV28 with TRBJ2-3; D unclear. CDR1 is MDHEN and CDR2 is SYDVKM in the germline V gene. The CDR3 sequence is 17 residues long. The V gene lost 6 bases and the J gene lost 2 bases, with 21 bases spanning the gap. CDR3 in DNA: TGTGCCAGCAGACACCTTCGGCAGCGCTGGCTCACAGATACGCAGTATTTT. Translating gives CASRHLRQRWLTDTQYF.

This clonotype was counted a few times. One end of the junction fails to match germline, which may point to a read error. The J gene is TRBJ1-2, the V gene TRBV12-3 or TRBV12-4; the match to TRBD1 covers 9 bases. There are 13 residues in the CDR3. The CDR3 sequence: CASSLGDRVGSTF. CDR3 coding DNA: TGTGCCAGCAGTTTAGGGGACAGGGTTGGCTCCACCTTC.

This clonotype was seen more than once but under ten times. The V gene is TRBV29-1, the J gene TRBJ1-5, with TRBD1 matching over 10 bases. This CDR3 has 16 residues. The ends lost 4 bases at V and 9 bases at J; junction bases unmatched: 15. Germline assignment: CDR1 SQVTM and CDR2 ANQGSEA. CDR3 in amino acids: CSVAVGQGGIVAPQHF. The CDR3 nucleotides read TGCAGCGTTGCTGTTGGACAGGGGGGGATTGTTGCGCCCCAGCATTTT.

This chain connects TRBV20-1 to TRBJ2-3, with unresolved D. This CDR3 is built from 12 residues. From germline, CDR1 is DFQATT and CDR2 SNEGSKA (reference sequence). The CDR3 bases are TGCAGCGCCCGTGTGATCACAGATACGCAGTATTTT. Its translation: CSARVITDTQYF.

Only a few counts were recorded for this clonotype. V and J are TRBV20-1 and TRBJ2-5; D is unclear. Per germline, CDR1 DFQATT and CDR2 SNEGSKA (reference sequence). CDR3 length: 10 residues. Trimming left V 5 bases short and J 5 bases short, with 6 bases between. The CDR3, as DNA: TGCAGTGCTTGGGTGGAGACCCAGTACTTC. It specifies CSAWVETQYF.

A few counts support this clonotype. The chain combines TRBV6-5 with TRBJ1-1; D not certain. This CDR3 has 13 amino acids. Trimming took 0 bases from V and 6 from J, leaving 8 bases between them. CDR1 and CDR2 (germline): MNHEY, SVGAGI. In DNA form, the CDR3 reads TGTGCCAGCAGTTACTCCTACGGGCCTGAAGCTTTCTTT. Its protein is CASSYSYGPEAFF.